The T cell receptor (beta chain) under discussion was sequenced for a study of cytomegalovirus exposure and HLA in healthy donors. Study-level points and caveats: The HLA-A and HLA-B alleles of most subjects were reportedly predicted accurately from TCR beta sequences. Reportedly, a later analysis found an Asian-associated ancestry cluster had fewer N-insertions than the roughly 670-donor mean. As immune exposure information, only CMV serostatus was available. In a later analysis, CMV-associated beta chains were mostly HLA-associated, it appeared.

The PCR made use of 60 Vbeta and 13 Jbeta primers. Method: immunoSEQ multiplex PCR; TCRdb's copy keeps in-frame clones and lacks some. The sample lists about 180,000 clones, roughly 88% occurring once. This CDR3 is 14 amino acids long. CDR1 and CDR2 (germline): SGHTS, YDEGEE. The V segment lost 0 bases and the J segment 7 bases; nucleotides outside the gene matches: 5. Worth noting for this clone: Antigen: not known.

The chain uses TRBV5-8 and TRBJ1-2; TRBD1 aligns across 8 bases. The TCR comes from a girl aged 2 to 9 in good health and CMV-seropositive. The sample comprised PBMCs. In nucleotides, the CDR3 is TGTGCCAGCAGCTTGGCAGGGGGCATTTGTGGCTACACCTTC. Translating it yields CASSLAGGICGYTF.